The 26 T cell receptor beta chains below were found in one sample sequenced in a study of a mutant IDH1 vaccine in newly diagnosed glioma. Their antigens remain unidentified. Time point denoted: week 35, safety follow-up. Each dose of the vaccine consisted of 300 ug of mutant IDH1 20-mer peptide, with topical imiquimod. Some clones are missing from TCRdb's copy, which holds only in-frame ones; the method was immunoSEQ multiplex PCR. The sample shows about 48,000 clones, roughly three quarters of them seen only once. This specimen was PBMCs, taken from a glioma patient whose treatment included an IDH1 peptide vaccine. These receptor sequences come from a man aged 35 to 55 with glioma.

This clone was counted between two and nine times. V is TRBV9 and J is TRBJ2-2; D is uncertain. Germline lookup yields CDR1 SGDLS and CDR2 YYNGEE. Trimming removed 3 bases from V and 0 bases from J, with 9 bases in between. This CDR3 comprises 15 residues. CDR3 bases: TGTGCCAGCAGCGCCCATGCAACGAACACCGGGGAGCTGTTTTTT. Its protein is CASSAHATNTGELFF.

The chain uses TRBV27 and TRBJ2-2, with 8 bases matching TRBD2. V was pared by 5 bases and J by 0 bases, with 2 bases of the junction left unmatched. Germline CDR1 MNHEY, CDR2 SMNVEV (reference sequence). CDR3 length: 15 amino acids. Here the CDR3 reads CASSPSGSNTGELFF. CDR3 DNA: TGTGCCAGCAGTCCTAGCGGGTCGAACACCGGGGAGCTGTTTTTT.

V and J are TRBV9 and TRBJ2-3; tentative D call: TRBD2 (6 bases). V lost 3 bases to trimming and J lost 7 bases, with 15 bases between them. Germline-derived CDR1 and CDR2 are SGDLS and YYNGEE. The CDR3 is made up of 14 amino acids. This CDR3 reads CASSAAGGSNTQYF. CDR3 nucleotide sequence: TGTGCCAGCAGCGCCGCCGGGGGTTCAAATACGCAGTATTTT.

The chain joins TRBV29-1 to TRBJ2-7, with no clear D. CDR3 length: 11 residues. CDR1 SQVTM and CDR2 ANQGSEA come from the germline V gene. Trimming stripped 7 bases from V and 2 bases from J, with 9 bases between. CDR3 nucleotides: TGCAGCGGCCGGGCCCCCTACGAGCAGTACTTC. This encodes CSGRAPYEQYF.

This chain joins TRBV2 and TRBJ2-3; D remains unclear. The CDR3 runs 11 residues. Germline values: CDR1 SNHLY, CDR2 FYNNEI. Trimming stripped 5 bases from V and 5 bases from J, with 5 bases between. In DNA form, the CDR3 reads TGTGCCAGCAGTCTTAGAGATACGCAGTATTTT. This sequence encodes CASSLRDTQYF.

This clone was recorded once. The V and J genes are TRBV10-2 and TRBJ2-1; D may be TRBD1 (5 bases). CDR1 is WSHSY, CDR2 SAAADI, per germline. The germline V and J ends were trimmed by 5 bases and 4 bases, with 9 bases remaining between them. The CDR3 is 13 amino acids. DNA for the CDR3: TGCGCCAGCAGTACCCCAGGGTACAATGAGCAGTTCTTC. It encodes CASSTPGYNEQFF.

The sample holds a few counts of this clone. This chain connects TRBV11-2 to TRBJ1-2, with unresolved D. The CDR3 totals 15 residues. The V and J ends lost 1 base and 2 bases respectively, with 11 bases between them. Germline loops: CDR1 SGHAT, CDR2 FQNNGV. Here the CDR3 reads CASSLVSGWNYGYTF. In DNA form, the CDR3 reads TGTGCCAGCAGCTTAGTCAGCGGTTGGAACTATGGCTACACCTTC.

The CDR3: CASSIMASGNTGELFF. CDR3 DNA sequence: TGTGCCAGTAGTATAATGGCTAGCGGGAACACCGGGGAGCTGTTTTTT. V gene TRBV19 combines with J gene TRBJ2-2, with 7 bases lining up with TRBD2. The CDR3 is 16 residues long. Per the germline V gene, CDR1 is LNHDA and CDR2 is SQIVND (reference sequence). V lost 2 bases and J lost 1; bases outside the gene matches: 4.

V and J are TRBV2 and TRBJ1-1, with D tentatively TRBD1 (6 bases). The CDR3 consists of 15 residues. Germline loops: CDR1 SNHLY, CDR2 FYNNEI. V lost 4 bases and J lost 3, with 15 bases in between. The CDR3 loop reads CASSARGGGHTEAFF. The CDR3, as DNA: TGTGCCAGCAGTGCCCGAGGAGGGGGGCACACTGAAGCTTTCTTT.

The genes are TRBV6-5 and TRBJ1-2; 9 bases are shared with TRBD1. V trimming: 5 bases; J trimming: 6 bases; junction bases outside the gene matches: 7. Germline-derived CDR1 and CDR2 are MNHEY and SVGAGI. This CDR3 is built from 14 residues. The CDR3 loop reads CASSNLGTGNGYTF. In DNA form, the CDR3 reads TGTGCCAGCAGTAACCTTGGGACAGGGAATGGCTACACCTTC.

The chain employs TRBV5-5 and TRBJ2-5; D perhaps matches TRBD2 (5 bases). V lost 0 bases, J lost 5 bases, and 14 bases lay in between. Germline V gene sequence: CDR1 SGHKS, CDR2 YYEKEE (reference sequence). This CDR3 spans 15 amino acids. For the CDR3, the DNA is TGTGCCAGCAGCTTGGGAGAGGGCCACCCCGAGACCCAGTACTTC. As protein: CASSLGEGHPETQYF.

The chain combines TRBV19 with TRBJ1-4; D unresolved. CDR3 length equals 12 residues. Trimming pared 5 bases from V and 5 bases from J, leaving 6 bases between. Looked up from germline, CDR1 is LNHDA and CDR2 is SQIVND (reference sequence). Written as DNA, the CDR3 is TGTGCCAGTAGTGACAAGAATGAAAAACTGTTTTTT. Translation gives CASSDKNEKLFF.

The gene calls are TRBV7-8 and TRBJ1-2; possibly TRBD1 for D (6 bases). The CDR3 consists of 17 residues. Germline CDR1 SGHVS, CDR2 FQNEAQ. Deletions cut 5 bases from V and 2 bases from J, with 21 bases between. CDR3 in amino acids: CASSPRTGGRMNYGYTF. CDR3 sequence (DNA): TGTGCCAGCAGCCCTCGGACCGGGGGCAGGATGAACTATGGCTACACCTTC.

The V gene is TRBV13, the J gene TRBJ2-4; weak D call: TRBD2 (6 bases). The CDR3 covers 13 residues. In germline, CDR1 is PRHDT, CDR2 FYEKMQ (reference sequence). Trimming took off 5 bases at V and 6 bases at J, with 11 bases between the two ends. The DNA for the CDR3 is TGTGCCAGCAGCCCCCGGAGGGGAAACATTCAGTACTTC. It yields the protein CASSPRRGNIQYF.

This chain connects TRBV7-8 to TRBJ2-3, with D perhaps TRBD1 (5 bases). Germline V lookup: CDR1 SGHVS, CDR2 FQNEAQ. The CDR3 totals 13 residues. Between the trimmed V and J ends, which lost 5 bases and 1 base, there was a span of 7 bases. The CDR3 spells CASSPQGTDTQYF. CDR3 sequence (DNA): TGTGCCAGCAGCCCACAGGGCACAGATACGCAGTATTTT.

The chain carries TRBV18 and TRBJ1-4, with TRBD1 matching 7 bases. The V gene end was trimmed by 3 bases and the J gene end by 10 bases; junction bases not matched to a gene: 5. Germline CDR1 and CDR2: KGHSH and LQKENI. This CDR3 has 13 amino acids. The CDR3 region is CASSPDRAGKLFF. CDR3 nucleotides: TGTGCCAGCTCACCCGACAGGGCTGGAAAACTGTTTTTT.

The rearrangement joins TRBV6-4 to TRBJ2-3; D unclear. The CDR3 extends over 14 amino acids. Per germline, CDR1 MRHNA and CDR2 SNTAGT. V was shortened by 0 bases and J by 0 bases, with 4 bases between the two germline ends. The CDR3 reads CASSDSPSTDTQYF. The CDR3 nucleotides are TGTGCCAGCAGTGACTCCCCGAGCACAGATACGCAGTATTTT.

This clone was found a few times. The genes are TRBV19 and TRBJ1-1; unclear D gene. The V end lost 4 bases, the J end lost 4 bases, and 16 bases lay between the germline ends. The CDR3 is made up of 15 amino acids. The germline gives CDR1 LNHDA, CDR2 SQIVND (reference sequence). As DNA, the CDR3 is TGTGCCAGTAGTACCTACGGACGGAAGGCCACTGAAGCTTTCTTT. Protein: CASSTYGRKATEAFF.

This clone was found once. This sequence joins TRBV5-1 and TRBJ1-5; D might be TRBD1 (5 bases). V lost 0 bases to trimming and J lost 5 bases, with 9 bases between them. Germline V CDR1 and CDR2: SGHRS, YFSETQ. The CDR3 is made up of 14 amino acids. This CDR3 reads CASSLAGRDQPQHF. CDR3 sequence (DNA): TGCGCCAGCAGCTTGGCGGGGCGGGATCAGCCCCAGCATTTT. Using reference TRBV5-1 and TRBJ1-5 for the parts outside the CDR3, the full variable domain is KAGVTQTPRYLIKTRGQQVTLSCSPISGHRSVSWYQQTPGQGLQFLFEYFSETQRNKGNFPGRFSGRQFSNSRSEMNVSTLELGDSALYLCASSLAGRDQPQHFGDGTRLSIL.

The gene calls are TRBV7-9 and TRBJ1-1; TRBD1 matches at 9 bases. Germline-derived CDR1 and CDR2 are SEHNR and FQNEAQ (reference sequence). V lost 5 bases to trimming and J lost 3 bases; unmatched junction nucleotides: 4. CDR3 size: 14 residues. In nucleotides, the CDR3 is TGTGCCAGCAGCCCCGACAGGGGGGACACTGAAGCTTTCTTT. Translated: CASSPDRGDTEAFF.

The chain has TRBV5-6 and TRBJ2-7; D unclear. There are 13 residues in the CDR3. V was cut by 2 bases and J by 7 bases, with 13 bases left in between. Germline CDR1 SGHDT, CDR2 YYEEEE. CDR3 coding DNA: TGTGCCAGCAGCTTAGGAACCCGTGGGGAGCAGTACTTC. It is translated as CASSLGTRGEQYF.

The chain carries TRBV2 and TRBJ2-4; 8 positions match TRBD2. This CDR3 spans 16 amino acids. The germline V gene has CDR1 SNHLY and CDR2 FYNNEI. The V segment lost 3 bases and the J segment 2 bases; nucleotides outside the gene matches: 6. The DNA for the CDR3 is TGTGCCAGCAGTGATGTCGGGGGGGCACCCAAAAACATTCAGTACTTC. It is translated as CASSDVGGAPKNIQYF.

V usage is TRBV27 and J usage is TRBJ1-1; 8 bases are a match to TRBD1. This CDR3 contains 14 residues. J lost 5 bases, V lost 5 bases, and 7 bases had no gene match. Germline assignment: CDR1 MNHEY and CDR2 SMNVEV (reference sequence). The CDR3 spells CASSTRQGRTEAFF. The CDR3, as DNA: TGTGCCAGCAGTACCCGACAGGGGAGGACTGAAGCTTTCTTT.

The chain recombines TRBV4-1 with TRBJ2-2; the D gene is possibly TRBD1 (5 bases). The CDR3 contains 15 residues. From germline, CDR1 is MGHRA and CDR2 YSYEKL. V was trimmed by 2 bases and J by 2 bases, leaving 9 bases between them. CDR3: CASSQPTENTGELFF. The CDR3 nucleotides read TGCGCCAGCAGCCAACCGACAGAAAACACCGGGGAGCTGTTTTTT.

The chain combines TRBV2 with TRBJ1-4; D perhaps matches TRBD1 (5 bases). The germline CDR1 and CDR2 sequences are SNHLY and FYNNEI. This CDR3 is built from 14 residues. V dropped 6 bases and J dropped 8 bases, with 16 bases sitting between them. The CDR3 reads CASSAPSGGEKLFF. The DNA of the CDR3 is TGTGCCAGCAGCGCACCTTCGGGGGGGGAAAAACTGTTTTTT.

The chain couples TRBV6-5 to TRBJ2-4; the D call may be TRBD1 or TRBD2 (5 bases each). Trimming shortened V by 2 bases and J by 7 bases, and 9 bases separated the two germline ends. Germline V gives CDR1 MNHEY, CDR2 SVGAGI. The CDR3 length is 13 residues. CDR3 region: CASSYEGSNIQYF. CDR3 DNA sequence: TGTGCCAGCAGTTACGAGGGGAGCAACATTCAGTACTTC.